Each of the 29 T cell receptor beta chains below was sequenced from the same sample in a study of prognosis after radiotherapy for stage I lung cancer. The genomic DNA TCR beta CDR3 region underwent two rounds of multiplex PCR. It was primers specific to each TRBV and TRBJ gene that first-round PCR used. TCRdb independently ran MiXCR on the multiplex PCR reads; one entry per CDR3 protein. Found here are around 14,000 distinct CDR3 sequences, around 40% of them singletons; the top ten hold 41%. Sequenced material: PBMCs, taken before or after stereotactic body radiation therapy (not recorded which). The origin of the receptors is a donor over 45 with non-small cell lung cancer.

Comments on this clonotype: A much larger clone lies a single base off, so this may be a read error. The V gene is TRBV2, the J gene TRBJ2-1; no reliable D call. This CDR3 has 15 amino acids. Germline loops: CDR1 SNHLY, CDR2 FYNNEI. The V end lost 6 bases, the J end lost 9 bases, and 21 bases lay between the germline ends. The CDR3 DNA follows: TGTGCCAGCAGCATTCCGCCGGGCCAGCACGGTGAGCAGTTCTTC. Protein sequence: CASSIPPGQHGEQFF.

This clonotype came up many times. This rearrangement joins TRBV7-2 to TRBJ1-4, with unresolved D. V was cut by 3 bases and J by 4 bases, with 9 bases left in between. Germline loops: CDR1 SGHTA, CDR2 FQGNSA. CDR3 length: 14 amino acids. CDR3 nucleotide sequence: TGTGCCAGCAGCTTTGGGCAGTATAATGAAAAACTGTTTTTT. Amino acid sequence: CASSFGQYNEKLFF.

A note on this clonotype: One end of the junction varies from germline; a read error may be responsible. The V gene is TRBV5-1, the J gene TRBJ2-1; 9 nucleotides agree with TRBD1. The V gene's germline CDR1 is SGHRS and CDR2 YFSETQ. The CDR3 runs 15 residues. The CDR3 nucleotides are TGCGCCAGAAGCTTACAGGGGGCCCCAGAAAATGAGCAGCTCTTC. This codes for CARSLQGAPENEQLF.

Turning to this clonotype: A far larger clone is just one base off, so this is likely a read error. The chain links TRBV6-1 to TRBJ1-5, with 11 positions matching TRBD1. Germline loops: CDR1 MNHNS, CDR2 SASEGT. With V trimmed by 3 bases and J by 3 bases, 16 bases remained unmatched. The CDR3 runs 20 residues. CDR3 in amino acids: CASSDSIEDRGRGINQPQHF. The DNA for the CDR3 is TGTGCCAGCAGTGACTCGATCGAGGACAGGGGGCGAGGGATCAATCAGCCCCAGCATTTT.

This clonotype has at least ten counts. The chain carries TRBV14 and TRBJ1-6; 8 nucleotides line up with TRBD1. With V trimmed by 4 bases and J by 9 bases, 17 bases remained unmatched. This CDR3 spans 18 amino acids. Per the germline V gene, CDR1 is SGHDN and CDR2 is FVKESK. The CDR3 sequence is CASSPLVVGTGVRSPLHF. The CDR3 region has the DNA TGTGCCAGCAGCCCCCTGGTTGTCGGGACAGGAGTGCGTTCACCCCTCCACTTT.

This clonotype has a count of ten or more. The V call is TRBV20-1, the J call TRBJ1-1; weak D call: TRBD1 (5 bases). There are 13 residues in the CDR3. Germline CDR1 and CDR2: DFQATT and SNEGSKA (reference sequence). The V and J ends lost 2 bases and 4 bases respectively, with 11 bases between them. The CDR3: CSARQGGTTEAFF. The CDR3 DNA is TGCAGTGCTAGACAGGGCGGTACCACTGAAGCTTTCTTT.

About this clonotype: With a far larger clone one base away, a read error is the likely cause. This chain links TRBV6-4 with TRBJ2-7; 12 bases line up with TRBD2. CDR1 and CDR2 (germline): MRHNA, SNTAGT. V shed 6 bases, J shed 4 bases, and the junction held 7 bases outside the gene matches. This CDR3 region has 15 residues. The CDR3 DNA sequence: TGTGCCAGCAGCCTGGCTAGCGGGAGGGATTACGAGCAGTACTTC. This encodes CASSLASGRDYEQYF.

The V and J genes are TRBV2 and TRBJ1-1, with D unresolved. The CDR3 length is 14 residues. The germline CDR1 and CDR2 sequences are SNHLY and FYNNEI. The germline V and J ends were trimmed by 7 bases and 0 bases, with 12 bases remaining between them. CDR3 sequence: CASNPLHMNTEAFF. In DNA, the CDR3 is TGTGCCAGCAACCCGTTACACATGAACACTGAAGCTTTCTTT.

This clonotype showed up just once. The chain links TRBV27 to TRBJ2-7; D is perhaps TRBD2 (6 bases). Germline V CDR1 and CDR2: MNHEY, SMNVEV (reference sequence). Trimming removed 6 bases from V and 4 bases from J, with 28 bases in between. This CDR3 region has 18 residues. The CDR3 coding sequence is TGTGCCAGCAGAATGGTTTGGCTATCGGGAGTTTCAGATTACGAGCAGTACTTC. It encodes CASRMVWLSGVSDYEQYF.

By share, this clonotype counts as medium-sized. This chain uses TRBV5-1 with TRBJ1-2; D gene unclear. CDR1 is SGHRS and CDR2 is YFSETQ in the germline V gene. The CDR3 covers 15 residues. Trimming shortened V by 1 base and J by 2 bases, and 12 bases separated the two germline ends. The CDR3 sequence is CASSLFPGRNYGYTF. CDR3 in DNA: TGCGCCAGCAGCTTGTTCCCCGGCAGAAACTATGGCTACACCTTC.

This clonotype is categorized as medium-sized. This chain links TRBV27 with TRBJ2-7; D gene ambiguous. From germline, CDR1 is MNHEY and CDR2 SMNVEV (reference sequence). Trimming left V 5 bases short and J 4 bases short, with 15 bases between. The CDR3 spans 14 residues. CDR3 sequence: CASSPASVGYEQYF. In nucleotides, the CDR3 is TGTGCCAGCAGTCCTGCCTCCGTGGGGTACGAGCAGTACTTC.

As regards this clonotype: A read error is likely here: a far larger clone is one base away. The chain carries TRBV7-9 and TRBJ2-7, with D possibly being TRBD1 (5 bases). Germline values: CDR1 SEHNR, CDR2 FQNEAQ (reference sequence). The CDR3 covers 15 residues. Trimming removed 1 base from V and 4 bases from J, with 14 bases in between. The CDR3 DNA sequence: TGTGCCAGCAGCTTAGGGGTGTCGACAGTTTACGAGCAGTACTTC. Translation gives CASSLGVSTVYEQYF.

This clonotype was found many times. The V and J genes are TRBV9 and TRBJ2-7; D ambiguous. The length of the CDR3 is 14 residues. From germline, CDR1 is SGDLS and CDR2 YYNGEE. Trimming cost V 0 bases and J 0 bases, with 7 bases left between them. The chain's CDR3 is CASSVGPGSYEQYF. The CDR3 DNA follows: TGTGCCAGCAGCGTAGGTCCCGGCTCCTACGAGCAGTACTTC.

This clonotype was seen a handful of times. One end of the junction fails to match germline, which may point to a read error. The chain couples TRBV20-1 to TRBJ1-5, with 7 nucleotides matching TRBD1. CDR3 length equals 13 residues. Germline lookup yields CDR1 DFQATT and CDR2 SNEGSKA (reference sequence). As DNA, the CDR3 is TGCAGTGCTAGAGATTACTGGGGACAGCCCCATCATTTT. Translating it yields CSARDYWGQPHHF.

This chain links TRBV28 with TRBJ1-6; no reliable D call. V was trimmed by 3 bases and J by 6 bases, leaving 9 bases between them. The CDR3 has 14 residues. Germline V CDR1 and CDR2: MDHEN, SYDVKM. Here the CDR3 reads CASSFVQSNSPLHF. The CDR3 DNA sequence: TGTGCCAGCAGTTTTGTTCAATCTAATTCACCCCTCCACTTT.

Many counts were recorded for this clonotype. V gene TRBV12-3 or TRBV12-4 combines with J gene TRBJ2-1; D assignment may be TRBD1 or TRBD2 (6 bases each). The CDR3 loop spans 15 amino acids. The V gene lost 6 bases and the J gene lost 4 bases, with 16 bases spanning the gap. The CDR3, as DNA: TGTGCCAGCAGCAGGACAAGGGGGGATTACAATGAGCAGTTCTTC. Amino acids: CASSRTRGDYNEQFF.

In regard to this clonotype: The junction shows a germline mismatch at one end, possibly a read error. The V call is TRBV12-3 or TRBV12-4, the J call TRBJ2-1; no clear D. The CDR3 runs 14 residues. In nucleotides, the CDR3 is TGTGCCAGCAGCCCGTGTTTGGCCTACAATGAGCAGCTCTTC. Translated, it gives CASSPCLAYNEQLF.

This clonotype is judged medium-sized (0.01 to 0.1%). The chain carries TRBV5-1 and TRBJ2-3; D remains unclear. Germline V gene lookup returns CDR1 SGHRS and CDR2 YFSETQ. CDR3 length: 12 amino acids. V lost 0 bases, J lost 4 bases, and 3 bases lay in between. The CDR3 loop reads CASSLGADTQYF. The CDR3 DNA reads TGCGCCAGCAGCTTGGGGGCAGATACGCAGTATTTT.

This clonotype qualifies as medium-sized (0.01 to 0.1%). The genes are TRBV12-3 or TRBV12-4 and TRBJ2-1; 7 nucleotides line up with TRBD2. The CDR3 has 15 amino acids. V gave up 6 bases and J gave up 3 bases; unmatched junction bases: 8. CDR3 coding DNA: TGTGCCAGCAGCCGTGTACGGGGGGACTACAATGAGCAGTTCTTC. As protein: CASSRVRGDYNEQFF.

By its share, this clonotype is medium-sized. The chain joins TRBV19 to TRBJ2-1, with 9 bases that match TRBD1. J lost 7 bases, V lost 11 bases, and 12 bases had no gene match. The length of the CDR3 is 14 residues. Germline loops: CDR1 LNHDA, CDR2 SQIVND (reference sequence). CDR3 residues: CASSPTGGGNEQFF. The CDR3 DNA sequence: TGTGCCTCATCCCCGACAGGGGGTGGAAATGAGCAGTTCTTC.

This clonotype showed up many times. The chain links TRBV27 to TRBJ1-1; D perhaps matches TRBD1 (6 bases). Trimming stripped 8 bases from V and 1 base from J, with 14 bases between. CDR3 size: 14 residues. The germline CDR1 and CDR2 sequences are MNHEY and SMNVEV (reference sequence). CDR3 residues: CASSRGSENTEAFF. The CDR3, as DNA: TGTGCCAGCTCCAGGGGCAGCGAGAACACTGAAGCTTTCTTT.

To note about this clonotype: This is likely an artifact of a read error, given a far larger clone one base away. The V call is TRBV7-3, the J call TRBJ2-7; D gene unclear. Looked up from germline, CDR1 is SGHTA and CDR2 is FQGTGA. Trimming pared 2 bases from V and 2 bases from J, leaving 10 bases between. The CDR3 contains 14 residues. The DNA of the CDR3 is TGTGCCAGCAGCTTAGGCGAGCCTCCCTACGAGCAGTACTTC. It encodes CASSLGEPPYEQYF.

The chain couples TRBV6-1 to TRBJ2-3, with 12 bases that match TRBD2. The germline V gene encodes CDR1 MNHNS and CDR2 SASEGT. This CDR3 region has 14 residues. The V and J ends lost 8 bases and 7 bases, in that order; junction bases with no gene match: 7. CDR3 sequence: CASPSGGAGYTQYF. CDR3 DNA: TGTGCCAGCCCTAGCGGGGGGGCGGGATATACGCAGTATTTT.

About this clonotype itself: A far more abundant clone sits one base away, making this likely a read error. The CDR3 bases are TGTGCCAGCAGGGTTCCCAAAGGGGACACTGAAGCTCTCTTT. Translation: CASRVPKGDTEALF. The chain links TRBV6-2 or TRBV6-3 to TRBJ1-1; D is perhaps TRBD1 (6 bases). Per germline, CDR1 MNHEY and CDR2 SVGEGT. This CDR3 is 14 amino acids long.

This rearrangement joins TRBV27 to TRBJ2-3, with TRBD1 identical over 7 bases. The trim removed 3 bases at V and 5 bases at J, leaving 8 bases unmatched. The V gene's germline CDR1 is MNHEY and CDR2 SMNVEV (reference sequence). The CDR3 has 15 amino acids. CDR3 DNA sequence: TGTGCCAGCAGTTTCACAGGGGTTGTTGGAGATACGCAGTATTTT. It is translated as CASSFTGVVGDTQYF.

Concerning this clonotype: This probably arose from a read error, given a far larger clone one base away. This chain connects TRBV6-8 to TRBJ2-7, with a possible D match to TRBD1 (6 bases). Germline V CDR1 and CDR2: MNHGY, SAAAGT. The V gene lost 8 bases and the J gene lost 2 bases, with 7 bases spanning the gap. This CDR3 is built from 11 residues. CDR3 amino acids: CASGGAYEQYF. As DNA, the CDR3 is TGTGCCAGCGGGGGCGCCTACGAGCAGTACTTC.

This clonotype was detected only a few times. With only one base between it and a far larger clone, this is likely a read error. The chain combines TRBV6-1 with TRBJ2-3; D may correspond to TRBD1 or TRBD2 (6 bases each). The CDR3 consists of 15 residues. Germline lookup yields CDR1 MNHNS and CDR2 SASEGT. Between the trimmed V and J ends, which lost 5 bases and 4 bases, there was a span of 16 bases. CDR3 sequence: CASSFSWRGADTQYF. The CDR3 nucleotides are TGTGCCAGCAGTTTCAGCTGGAGGGGGGCAGATACGCAGTATTTT.

In its sample, this clonotype was seen many times. The gene calls are TRBV20-1 and TRBJ2-7, with D perhaps TRBD1 or TRBD2 (6 bases each). CDR3 size: 14 residues. CDR1 is DFQATT and CDR2 is SNEGSKA in the germline V gene (reference sequence). V was shortened by 2 bases and J by 7 bases, with 18 bases between the two germline ends. CDR3 sequence reads: CSARIPSLGGEQYF. CDR3 bases: TGCAGTGCTAGAATCCCCAGCTTAGGGGGGGAGCAGTACTTC.

This clonotype is medium-sized (0.01 to 0.1%). This rearrangement joins TRBV5-5 to TRBJ1-5, with D maybe TRBD1 (6 bases). The V gene's germline CDR1 is SGHKS and CDR2 YYEKEE (reference sequence). This CDR3 has 18 amino acids. The ends were cut back, 0 bases at V and 2 bases at J, with 18 bases in the middle. Here the CDR3 DNA reads TGTGCCAGCAGCTTGGGCCCCTCCACGGGGGCTGGCAATCAGCCCCAGCATTTT. Translated, it gives CASSLGPSTGAGNQPQHF.